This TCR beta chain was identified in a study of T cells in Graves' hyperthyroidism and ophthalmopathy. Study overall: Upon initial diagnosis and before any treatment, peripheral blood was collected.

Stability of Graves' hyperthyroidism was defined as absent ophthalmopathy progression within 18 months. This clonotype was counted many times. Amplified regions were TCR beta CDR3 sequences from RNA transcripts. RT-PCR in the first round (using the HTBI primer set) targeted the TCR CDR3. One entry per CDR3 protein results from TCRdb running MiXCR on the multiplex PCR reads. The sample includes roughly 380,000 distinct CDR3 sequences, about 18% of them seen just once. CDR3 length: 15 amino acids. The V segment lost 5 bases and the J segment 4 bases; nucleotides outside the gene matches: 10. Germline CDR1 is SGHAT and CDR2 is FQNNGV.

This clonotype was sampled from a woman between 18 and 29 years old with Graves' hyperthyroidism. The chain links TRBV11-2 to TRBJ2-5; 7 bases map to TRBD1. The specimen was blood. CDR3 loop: CASSPRQGSGETQYF. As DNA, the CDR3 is TGTGCCAGCAGCCCTAGACAGGGCTCGGGAGAGACCCAGTACTTC.